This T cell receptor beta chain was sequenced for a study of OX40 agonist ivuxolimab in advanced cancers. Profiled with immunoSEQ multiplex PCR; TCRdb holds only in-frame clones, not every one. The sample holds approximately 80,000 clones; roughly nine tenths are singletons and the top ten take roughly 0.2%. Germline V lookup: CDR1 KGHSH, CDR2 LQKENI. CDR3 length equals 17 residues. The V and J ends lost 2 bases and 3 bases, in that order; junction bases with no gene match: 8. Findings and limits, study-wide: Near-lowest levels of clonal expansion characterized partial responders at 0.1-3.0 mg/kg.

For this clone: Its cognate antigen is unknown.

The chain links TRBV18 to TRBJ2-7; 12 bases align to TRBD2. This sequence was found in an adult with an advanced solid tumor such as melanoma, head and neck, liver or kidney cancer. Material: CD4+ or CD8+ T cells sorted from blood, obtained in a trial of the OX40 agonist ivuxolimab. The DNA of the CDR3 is TGTGCCAGCTCACCAACTGCTCTAGCGGGGGGGAACTACGAGCAGTACGTC. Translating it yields CASSPTALAGGNYEQYV.